The 26 T cell receptor beta chains in this list originate from one sample, sequenced in a study of cytotoxic CD8 clonotypes in ibrutinib-treated CLL. Assay used: immunoSEQ multiplex PCR; TCRdb lists only in-frame clones, some missing. The sample has more than 200,000 clones, more than 70% seen once. Sequences were derived from PBMCs, sampled after 12 months of ibrutinib treatment. These receptors originate from a human donor with chronic lymphocytic leukemia.

Points on this clone: Relative to the germline gene, one junction end is altered; a read error may explain this. The rearrangement links TRBV10-3 to TRBJ2-7; 8 nucleotides match TRBD1. The CDR3 is 15 residues long. CDR1 is ENHRY and CDR2 is SYGVKD in the germline V gene. CDR3 in DNA: TGTGCCAGCAGTGACCCGGGACAGGAATCCTACGAGCAGTACTTC. This encodes CASSDPGQESYEQYF.

The V gene is TRBV13, the J gene TRBJ1-1; the D is unclear. The CDR3 has 14 residues. V was trimmed by 2 bases and J by 0 bases, leaving 7 bases between them. In germline, CDR1 is PRHDT, CDR2 FYEKMQ (reference sequence). The CDR3 DNA follows: TGTGCCAGCAGCTTAAAGGTTATGAACACTGAAGCTTTCTTT. Its translation: CASSLKVMNTEAFF.

The gene calls are TRBV7-9 and TRBJ2-7, with 9 bases matching TRBD2. CDR1 and CDR2 (germline): SEHNR, FQNEAQ (reference sequence). Trimming took 1 base from V and 3 from J; bases not matched to a gene: 4. The CDR3 has 15 residues. The CDR3 sequence: CASSLVLAGVYEQYF. The CDR3 DNA sequence: TGTGCCAGCAGCTTAGTGTTAGCGGGAGTCTACGAGCAGTACTTC.

The V gene is TRBV7-2, the J gene TRBJ1-1; D unresolved. The germline gives CDR1 SGHTA, CDR2 FQGNSA. CDR3 length: 14 amino acids. Trimming pared 3 bases from V and 1 base from J, leaving 9 bases between. The CDR3 bases are TGTGCCAGCAGCTTTACGAGTTCGAACACTGAAGCTTTCTTT. This gives the protein CASSFTSSNTEAFF. Based on the CDR3 plus reference TRBV7-2 and TRBJ1-1, the full variable domain is GAGVSQSPSNKVTEKGKDVELRCDPISGHTALYWYRQSLGQGLEFLIYFQGNSAPDKSGLPSDRFSAERTGGSVSTLTIQRTQQEDSAVYLCASSFTSSNTEAFFGQGTRLTVV.

The rearrangement links TRBV11-2 to TRBJ2-7; 10 bases align to TRBD1. The CDR3 totals 15 residues. J gave up 2 bases and V 2 bases, and 3 bases lay outside the gene matches. CDR1 and CDR2 from the germline V gene are SGHAT and FQNNGV. CDR3 loop: CASSLPGQGTYEQYF. CDR3 nucleotides: TGTGCCAGCAGCTTACCGGGACAGGGGACCTACGAGCAGTACTTC.

The V and J genes are TRBV9 and TRBJ2-2; 7 nucleotides line up with TRBD2. V lost 3 bases to trimming and J lost 4 bases; unmatched junction nucleotides: 6. CDR3 size: 15 residues. Germline V gene sequence: CDR1 SGDLS, CDR2 YYNGEE. This CDR3 reads CASSARLAGTGELFF. DNA of the CDR3: TGTGCCAGCAGCGCCAGACTAGCCGGCACCGGGGAGCTGTTTTTT.

This clone occurred a few times. The chain links TRBV18 to TRBJ2-2; perhaps D is TRBD1 or TRBD2 (5 bases each). CDR3 length: 14 residues. Deletions cut 4 bases from V and 4 bases from J, with 10 bases between. Germline CDR1 reads KGHSH; CDR2 reads LQKENI. The CDR3 loop reads CASSLSGTTGELFF. The CDR3 nucleotides read TGTGCCAGCTCACTCTCCGGGACCACCGGGGAGCTGTTTTTT.

This clone was seen just once. This sequence joins TRBV19 and TRBJ2-1, with D unclear. The germline V gene encodes CDR1 LNHDA and CDR2 SQIVND (reference sequence). Trimming shortened V by 6 bases and J by 2 bases, and 8 bases separated the two germline ends. There are 13 residues in the CDR3. The CDR3 loop reads CASRSDPYNEQFF. The DNA for the CDR3 is TGTGCCAGTAGATCCGATCCCTACAATGAGCAGTTCTTC.

The V call is TRBV5-1, the J call TRBJ1-1, with 9 bases that match TRBD1. Trimming took 0 bases from V and 5 from J; bases not matched to a gene: 2. The germline CDR1 and CDR2 sequences are SGHRS and YFSETQ. The CDR3 loop spans 14 amino acids. CDR3 sequence (DNA): TGCGCCAGCAGCTTGGGACAGGGGGTTACTGAAGCTTTCTTT. Amino acid sequence: CASSLGQGVTEAFF.

This rearrangement joins TRBV11-2 to TRBJ2-2, with D unclear. The germline gives CDR1 SGHAT, CDR2 FQNNGV. The V end was cut by 1 base, the J end by 4 bases, with 13 bases between. CDR3 length equals 16 residues. This CDR3 is CASSLGVGWGTGELFF. The CDR3 DNA is TGTGCCAGCAGCTTAGGTGTAGGGTGGGGCACCGGGGAGCTGTTTTTT.

The chain recombines TRBV11-2 with TRBJ1-3, with D unclear. CDR3 size: 15 residues. Deletions cut 1 base from V and 0 bases from J, with 7 bases between. Germline CDR1 and CDR2: SGHAT and FQNNGV. DNA of the CDR3: TGTGCCAGCAGCTTAGGGCGGGTCTCTGGAAACACCATATATTTT. As protein: CASSLGRVSGNTIYF.

The chain uses TRBV11-3 and TRBJ2-1; D ambiguous. V lost 2 bases and J 2 bases, leaving 4 bases between the germline ends. The CDR3 totals 13 residues. Germline V gives CDR1 SGHNT, CDR2 YENEEA. This CDR3 is CASSLQAYNEQFF. As DNA, the CDR3 is TGTGCCAGCAGCTTACAGGCCTACAATGAGCAGTTCTTC.

The chain carries TRBV18 and TRBJ2-2; 8 bases match TRBD2. The CDR3 length is 16 residues. Germline CDR1 KGHSH, CDR2 LQKENI. Unmatched junction bases numbered 13, after V lost 6 bases and J lost 7 bases. The DNA of the CDR3 is TGTGCCAGCTCCCTCGGGACTAGTCGTTTGAGCGGGGAGCTGTTTTTT. This codes for CASSLGTSRLSGELFF.

The V and J genes are TRBV19 and TRBJ2-2, with D uncertain. Trimming took off 5 bases at V and 9 bases at J, with 10 bases between the two ends. The germline CDR1 and CDR2 sequences are LNHDA and SQIVND (reference sequence). The CDR3 extends over 12 amino acids. The DNA of the CDR3 is TGTGCCAGTAGTCTGGACGGCCGGGAGCTGTTTTTT. Amino acid sequence: CASSLDGRELFF.

This chain's CDR3 is CASSVWGGVVNTEAFF. In nucleotides, the CDR3 is TGTGCCAGCAGCGTATGGGGCGGGGTTGTGAACACTGAAGCTTTCTTT. The chain employs TRBV9 and TRBJ1-1; D may be TRBD1 (5 bases). The CDR3 covers 16 residues. Germline-derived CDR1 and CDR2 are SGDLS and YYNGEE. V lost 1 base to trimming and J lost 0 bases, with 13 bases between them.

In regard to this clone: The sample carries other DNA sequences with the same CDR3. The J gene is TRBJ2-3, the V gene TRBV9, with unresolved D. The germline V and J ends were trimmed by 0 bases and 1 base, with 0 bases remaining between them. The germline V gene encodes CDR1 SGDLS and CDR2 YYNGEE. The CDR3 extends over 12 amino acids. The CDR3 nucleotides read TGTGCCAGCAGCGTAGGCACAGATACGCAGTATTTT. Translated: CASSVGTDTQYF. Full variable domain (remainder filled in from reference TRBV9 and TRBJ2-3): DSGVTQTPKHLITATGQRVTLRCSPRSGDLSVYWYQQSLDQGLQFLIQYYNGEERAKGNILERFSAQQFPDLHSELNLSSLELGDSALYFCASSVGTDTQYFGPGTRLTVL.

V usage is TRBV9 and J usage is TRBJ2-1; TRBD1 agrees at 9 bases. V lost 0 bases to trimming and J lost 9 bases; unmatched junction nucleotides: 1. The CDR3 covers 13 residues. Germline V lookup: CDR1 SGDLS, CDR2 YYNGEE. This CDR3 reads CASSVVGQGEQFF. In DNA, the CDR3 is TGTGCCAGCAGCGTAGTGGGACAGGGTGAGCAGTTCTTC. Full variable domain (rest looked up from reference TRBV9 and TRBJ2-1): DSGVTQTPKHLITATGQRVTLRCSPRSGDLSVYWYQQSLDQGLQFLIQYYNGEERAKGNILERFSAQQFPDLHSELNLSSLELGDSALYFCASSVVGQGEQFFGPGTRLTVL.

The genes are TRBV5-4 and TRBJ2-3, with 14 bases that match TRBD2. Trimming cost V 4 bases and J 4 bases; bases outside gene matches: 14. The CDR3 sequence is 19 residues long. Germline lookup yields CDR1 SGHNT and CDR2 YYREEE (reference sequence). The CDR3 bases are TGTGCCAGCAGCCAAGGACTAGCGGGGGGCCGTGGGTATTCAGATACGCAGTATTTT. Protein product: CASSQGLAGGRGYSDTQYF.

This chain links TRBV5-4 with TRBJ1-2; 9 nucleotides align to TRBD1. Losses at the gene ends were 2 bases for V and 6 bases for J; bases not matched to a gene: 2. The CDR3 contains 13 residues. Germline V gives CDR1 SGHNT, CDR2 YYREEE (reference sequence). As DNA, the CDR3 is TGTGCCAGCAGCTTCGGGACAGGGAATGGCTACACCTTC. Protein sequence: CASSFGTGNGYTF. The variable domain in full, completed from reference TRBV5-4 and TRBJ1-2, reads ETGVTQSPTHLIKTRGQQVTLRCSSQSGHNTVSWYQQALGQGPQFIFQYYREEENGRGNFPPRFSGLQFPNYSSELNVNALELDDSALYLCASSFGTGNGYTFGSGTRLTVV.

In the case of this clone: The germline gene is not matched at one end of the junction; a read error may be the cause. The rearrangement uses TRBV6-5 and TRBJ2-7; D may be TRBD1 (6 bases). The germline V gene has CDR1 MNHEY and CDR2 SVGAGI. This CDR3 contains 11 residues. The CDR3 sequence is CASSDSQGCYF. The CDR3 nucleotides are TGTGCCAGCAGTGACTCCCAGGGGTGCTACTTC.

This chain links TRBV6-5 with TRBJ2-3; the D gene is possibly TRBD1 (6 bases). The CDR3 runs 15 residues. The germline V gene encodes CDR1 MNHEY and CDR2 SVGAGI. V dropped 5 bases and J dropped 3 bases, with 15 bases sitting between them. The CDR3 here is CASSGHRDNTDTQYF. CDR3 sequence (DNA): TGTGCCAGCAGTGGTCACCGGGACAATACAGATACGCAGTATTTT.

The chain links TRBV30 to TRBJ2-3; TRBD2 might be the D (6 bases). This CDR3 is built from 14 residues. CDR1 is GTSNPN and CDR2 is SVGIG in the germline V gene (reference sequence). The V and J ends lost 1 base and 0 bases respectively, with 8 bases between them. The CDR3 coding sequence is TGTGCCTGGAGTGGGACTATCAGCACAGATACGCAGTATTTT. Translated: CAWSGTISTDTQYF.

This clone appeared a single time. The chain is built from TRBV5-1 and TRBJ2-2; TRBD1 agrees at 9 bases. Germline CDR1 SGHRS, CDR2 YFSETQ. The CDR3 spans 14 residues. The junction had 4 bases not matched to a gene; V was cut back by 2 bases and J by 8 bases. The CDR3 nucleotides are TGCGCCAGCAGCTTAGGACAGGGGTCTGGGGAGCTGTTTTTT. Translation: CASSLGQGSGELFF.

The chain recombines TRBV28 with TRBJ1-1, with 9 positions matching TRBD1. Germline assignment: CDR1 MDHEN and CDR2 SYDVKM. This CDR3 has 16 amino acids. The trim removed 4 bases at V and 6 bases at J, leaving 12 bases unmatched. The CDR3 is CASSSPLGQGWSEAFF. The CDR3 DNA sequence: TGTGCCAGCAGTTCGCCCCTCGGACAGGGGTGGTCTGAAGCTTTCTTT.

CDR3 sequence: CASSVGGGSGTGELFF. The CDR3 nucleotides are TGTGCCAGCAGCGTAGGCGGCGGGAGCGGCACCGGGGAGCTGTTTTTT. The chain recombines TRBV9 with TRBJ2-2; 7 nucleotides agree with TRBD2. Germline-derived CDR1 and CDR2 are SGDLS and YYNGEE. V lost 0 bases to trimming and J lost 4 bases; unmatched junction nucleotides: 6. CDR3 length equals 16 residues.

The genes are TRBV29-1 and TRBJ1-2; no definite D call. The CDR3 spans 14 residues. Trimming pared 7 bases from V and 6 bases from J, leaving 21 bases between. The V gene's germline CDR1 is SQVTM and CDR2 ANQGSEA. CDR3 bases: TGCAGCGCCGGGATCTCACACTTTGGGGATGGCTACACCTTC. Translating gives CSAGISHFGDGYTF. Looking up the rest from reference TRBV29-1 and TRBJ1-2 gives the full variable domain: SAVISQKPSRDICQRGTSLTIQCQVDSQVTMMFWYRQQPGQSLTLIATANQGSEATYESGFVIDKFPISRPNLTFSTLTVSNMSPEDSSIYLCSAGISHFGDGYTFGSGTRLTVV.